These 16 T cell receptor beta chains were sequenced from one sample in a study of T cell repertoires and HLA-DP antigens (dated by TCRdb to between 2018 and 2020). The antigens these receptors bind are not known. Library creation used the immunoSEQ multiplex PCR assay. The source is immuneACCESS, and TCRdb retained only in-frame sequences with V and J called. Part of the clones is not carried over; for the studies checked, unresolved V genes explain less than half of this, and the remainder is unexplained. For this sample the table gives almost 90,000 clones, of which about 89% were detected only once. About 1.7% of the sample is in the top ten clones. What was sequenced was CD4+ T cells from PBMCs. The source is a man aged 50-60 years in good health and CMV-seronegative.

The V gene is TRBV15, the J gene TRBJ1-1; D remains ambiguous. With 1 base removed from V and 8 bases from J, the gap between germline ends came to 11 bases. Per germline, CDR1 LNHNV and CDR2 YYDKDF (reference sequence). The length of the CDR3 is 13 residues. CDR3 bases: TGTGCCACCAGCAGAGTTGGGTATAACGAAGCTTTCTTT. Translation: CATSRVGYNEAFF.

The genes are TRBV6-5 and TRBJ1-2, with D tentatively TRBD1 (5 bases). The CDR3 loop spans 15 amino acids. The V and J ends lost 3 bases and 0 bases respectively, with 11 bases between them. Germline V gene sequence: CDR1 MNHEY, CDR2 SVGAGI. In DNA, the CDR3 is TGTGCCAGCAGTTATAGGAGGGACGCTAACTATGGCTACACCTTC. Amino acid sequence: CASSYRRDANYGYTF.

This chain joins TRBV5-1 and TRBJ1-2; weak D call: TRBD1 (6 bases). Germline values: CDR1 SGHRS, CDR2 YFSETQ. Deletions cut 4 bases from V and 5 bases from J, with 21 bases between. The CDR3 loop spans 16 amino acids. This CDR3 is CASSNPGGARSYGYTF. DNA of the CDR3: TGCGCCAGCAGCAACCCGGGGGGGGCGCGATCTTATGGCTACACCTTC.

The chain links TRBV30 to TRBJ2-4; 8 nucleotides agree with TRBD1. Trimming at V came to 2 bases and at J to 3 bases, leaving 6 bases not matched to a gene. Germline V CDR1 and CDR2: GTSNPN, SVGIG (reference sequence). The CDR3 is 15 amino acids. The CDR3 spells CAWSHGQGNKNIQYF. The CDR3 nucleotides read TGTGCCTGGAGTCACGGACAGGGCAACAAAAACATTCAGTACTTC.

The genes are TRBV6-4 and TRBJ2-3, with no clear D. CDR3 size: 14 residues. The V gene lost 0 bases and the J gene lost 1 base, with 5 bases spanning the gap. Looked up from germline, CDR1 is MRHNA and CDR2 is SNTAGT. The CDR3 DNA reads as TGTGCCAGCAGTGACTCAGCTGGCACAGATACGCAGTATTTT. It is translated as CASSDSAGTDTQYF.

The rearrangement links TRBV28 to TRBJ2-5, with 8 bases matching TRBD2. The V gene end was trimmed by 3 bases and the J gene end by 7 bases; junction bases not matched to a gene: 10. CDR1 is MDHEN, CDR2 SYDVKM, per germline. The CDR3 is made up of 15 amino acids. DNA for the CDR3: TGTGCCAGCAGTTTGGCACTAGCGGTTATGGGGACCCAGTACTTC. Protein sequence: CASSLALAVMGTQYF.

The V gene is TRBV30, the J gene TRBJ1-6; TRBD1 matches 7 bases. Germline V gene data show CDR1 as GTSNPN and CDR2 as SVGIG (reference sequence). The CDR3 sequence is 15 residues long. V lost 2 bases, J lost 7 bases, and 8 bases stayed unmatched. This CDR3 is CAWSQTGAPNSPLHF. In DNA, the CDR3 is TGTGCCTGGAGTCAAACAGGGGCTCCGAATTCACCCCTCCACTTT.

The chain links TRBV7-9 to TRBJ2-3; D is unresolved. CDR3 size: 18 residues. V gave up 1 base and J gave up 1 base, with 18 bases separating them. Germline assignment: CDR1 SEHNR and CDR2 FQNEAQ (reference sequence). In DNA form, the CDR3 reads TGTGCCAGCAGCTTAGTTGTAGGGTCCAAACCCCGCACAGATACGCAGTATTTT. This codes for CASSLVVGSKPRTDTQYF.

The chain combines TRBV20-1 with TRBJ2-7, with D unresolved. In germline, CDR1 is DFQATT, CDR2 SNEGSKA (reference sequence). V lost 3 bases to trimming and J lost 7 bases, with 10 bases between them. The CDR3 sequence is 11 residues long. As DNA, the CDR3 is TGCAGTGCTAGTCCGGTGGGGGAGCAGTACTTC. This sequence encodes CSASPVGEQYF.

In this sample, this clone turned up a few times. This chain connects TRBV7-8 to TRBJ2-2; 11 bases match TRBD1. Unmatched junction bases numbered 4, after V lost 0 bases and J lost 7 bases. The CDR3 consists of 16 residues. Germline V gene data show CDR1 as SGHVS and CDR2 as FQNEAQ. CDR3 region: CASSLAGQGDFGELFF. CDR3 coding DNA: TGTGCCAGCAGCTTAGCGGGACAGGGGGATTTCGGGGAGCTGTTTTTT. Looking up the rest from reference TRBV7-8 and TRBJ2-2 gives the full variable domain: GAGVSQSPRYKVAKRGQDVALRCDPISGHVSLFWYQQALGQGPEFLTYFQNEAQLDKSGLPSDRFFAERPEGSVSTLKIQRTQQEDSAVYLCASSLAGQGDFGELFFGEGSRLTVL.

In DNA form, the CDR3 reads TGTGCCAGCAGTTTGGAGCGGGGGCCCTACAATGAGCAGTTCTTC. Its protein product is CASSLERGPYNEQFF. The chain employs TRBV27 and TRBJ2-1, with 8 bases aligning to TRBD2. J was trimmed by 2 bases and V by 3 bases; bases with no gene match: 3. The CDR3 is 15 residues long. From germline, CDR1 is MNHEY and CDR2 SMNVEV (reference sequence).

The chain recombines TRBV7-9 with TRBJ2-1; 14 positions agree with TRBD2. V shed 6 bases and J 8 bases; nucleotides not matched to a gene: 3. The CDR3 consists of 14 residues. Germline CDR1 SEHNR, CDR2 FQNEAQ (reference sequence). CDR3 sequence reads: CASRGTSGSHEQFF. The CDR3 nucleotides read TGTGCCAGCAGGGGGACTAGCGGGAGCCATGAGCAGTTCTTC.

J is TRBJ2-1 and V is TRBV6-1, with 9 nucleotides matching TRBD2. V was pared by 4 bases and J by 6 bases, with 7 bases of the junction left unmatched. Germline CDR1 reads MNHNS; CDR2 reads SASEGT. This CDR3 has 15 amino acids. The CDR3 here is CASSARPAGGNEQFF. The CDR3 DNA reads TGTGCCAGCAGTGCCCGTCCAGCGGGAGGCAATGAGCAGTTCTTC.

The rearrangement joins TRBV7-9 to TRBJ2-5, with 10 bases that match TRBD2. Germline V gene lookup returns CDR1 SEHNR and CDR2 FQNEAQ (reference sequence). CDR3 size: 15 residues. V shed 5 bases, J shed 4 bases, and the junction held 7 bases outside the gene matches. The CDR3 coding sequence is TGTGCCAGCAGCACATCGGGACTAGCGACAGAGACCCAGTACTTC. Amino acids: CASSTSGLATETQYF.

The chain recombines TRBV2 with TRBJ2-1; 13 nucleotides match TRBD2. The germline gives CDR1 SNHLY, CDR2 FYNNEI. The CDR3 covers 15 residues. J was trimmed by 7 bases and V by 2 bases; bases with no gene match: 2. This CDR3 reads CASSERLAGGNEQFF. The DNA for the CDR3 is TGTGCCAGCAGTGAACGACTAGCGGGAGGTAATGAGCAGTTCTTC.

This clone was seen a handful of times. V usage is TRBV4-1 and J usage is TRBJ1-3, with TRBD1 as a possible D gene (6 bases). The CDR3 totals 15 residues. Trimming removed 3 bases from V and 2 bases from J, with 11 bases in between. Germline CDR1 reads MGHRA; CDR2 reads YSYEKL. DNA of the CDR3: TGCGCCAGCAGCCAGGCAACAGGGCCTGGAAACACCATATATTTT. Translation: CASSQATGPGNTIYF.